What follows are 2 T cell receptor beta chains derived from one specimen sequenced in a study of glioma-infiltrating T cells after dendritic cell vaccination. Regarding time point: after dendritic cell vaccination, including at tumor progression/relapse. Here immunoSEQ multiplex PCR was the method, and the copy in TCRdb shows in-frame clones only, minus some. The sample carries 85,000 to 100,000 clones, more than 80% recorded once. The sequencing here drew on blood, taken after dendritic cell vaccination. The receptors were gathered from a human donor with glioblastoma.

This clone was counted once. The gene calls are TRBV5-4 and TRBJ2-1, with TRBD1 matching over 7 bases. With 4 bases clipped from V and 2 bases from J, the junction kept 6 bases outside the gene matches. There are 15 residues in the CDR3. Germline CDR1 and CDR2: SGHNT and YYREEE (reference sequence). CDR3 in amino acids: CASSRTGRTYNEQFF. Written as DNA, the CDR3 is TGTGCCAGCAGCCGGACAGGAAGGACCTACAATGAGCAGTTCTTC.

V is TRBV10-3 and J is TRBJ2-7, with TRBD1 matching 8 bases. CDR1 and CDR2 (germline): ENHRY, SYGVKD. V dropped 10 bases and J dropped 1; count of bases not matched to a gene: 3. The CDR3 sequence is 12 residues long. The DNA for the CDR3 is TGTGCCAGCAACAGGGGGTCCTACGAGCAGTACTTC. This encodes CASNRGSYEQYF.